This T cell receptor (beta chain) was obtained from a study of blood T cells in healthy people across ages (dated by TCRdb to the mid-2010s). General notes on the study: In model experiments, template switching captured about one uniquely barcoded TCR beta cDNA molecule for every two T cells. Age-related changes in TCR beta repertoire diversity were measured in the study by deep sequencing normalized with unique cDNA molecular identifiers. Two additional independent replicas of 1 million unique cDNA reads from the same blood draw were analyzed for two donors (one aged 18 to 30 and one aged 80 or older). Donors were grouped into four age groups: young (average 16 years), middle-aged (39), aged (about 60) and long-lived (82). The full study reports these points: Donor CMV infection status was unknown, potentially confounding age-related changes in expanded clonotypes. Compared with the aged group, the long-lived group had more naive CD4+ T cells, fewer expanded clones and increased TCR diversity, a pattern suggesting age selection. The percentage of naive T cells measured by flow cytometry correlated strongly with observed TCR beta diversity. Since profiling was done on bulk unsorted PBMCs, naive and antigen-experienced compartments could not be conclusively compared. Estimates of total diversity from one million sequenced T cells were regarded as lower bounds and underestimates. Observed TCR beta diversity per million T cells fell roughly linearly with age, and a significant reduction was already apparent by age about 36.

The method was 5' RACE. Sequencing used an Illumina HiSeq 2500. A second roughly 7 to 12 cycle PCR used a sample-barcoded 5' primer and a J-beta primer mix. A unique molecular identifier was introduced onto each TCR beta cDNA molecule by a template-switch 5' adaptor carrying 12 random nucleotides. Each sample yielded at least 3 million CDR3-containing paired-end reads. First-strand cDNA synthesis was performed from all RNA using the Mint cDNA synthesis kit, with priming by a TRBC-specific oligonucleotide. Following uracil-DNA glycosylase treatment, all cDNA underwent a first 18-cycle PCR with the universal primers M1SS and BC2_uni_R. The study's processing was this. For normalization, 1 million high-quality reads, each with a distinct molecular identifier, were randomly selected from each sample. Instead of being binned into consensus sequences, reads that shared molecular identifiers were thrown out. MiTCR, run with a Q25 quality threshold and the strictest error-elimination algorithm, handled CDR3 identification, clonotype clustering and error correction. Lower-bound total TCR beta diversity was estimated with a nonparametric unseen species model using Euler transformation. The public reads were quality trimmed at Q25 with fastp and then assembled into clones with MiXCR by TCRdb, keeping productive beta chains. Records with the same CDR3 protein are collapsed into one entry carrying the most frequent genes and DNA. The V and J calls and clone size are TCRdb's, not the authors'. The table for this sample lists about 800,000 distinct CDR3 sequences; 20% to 30% of them were counted only once. Jointly, the top ten make up roughly 3.8% of the sample.

About this clonotype itself: Its antigen is still unknown. Base qualities were left out, and no much larger clone turns up one base away.

Including cysteine and phenylalanine, the CDR3 has 15 amino acids. The entry retains the CDR3 DNA only, 45 bases that are in frame from base 1. Trimmed from V: 8 bases; trimmed from J: 2 bases; junction bases lacking a gene match: 6. As encoded in the germline V gene, CDR1 is MGHRA while CDR2 is YSYEKL. Donors were 39 systemically healthy Caucasian individuals from Russia aged roughly 6 to 90 years. Each donor gave 8 to 10 milliliters of peripheral blood, collected into EDTA-treated Vacutainer tubes. PBMCs were isolated by Ficoll-Paque density-gradient centrifugation, with at least 6 million obtained per sample. Trizol reagent was used to extract total RNA from the PBMCs, yielding at least 6 micrograms per sample. The percentages of naive CD45RAhigh/CD27high T cells were determined by flow cytometry on a PBMC aliquot from every donor. The same data also went into a second study, on T cells of mothers and their children. Per the second study: The donors were nine systemically healthy Caucasian individuals, made up of three mothers and their six children. cDNA synthesis consumed the entire amount of extracted RNA, loaded at approximately 1.6 ug RNA in each 15 ul reaction. Sample barcodes and 2-4 random nucleotides were added via the M1S primer in the second PCR. Over 8 million TCR beta CDR3 reads came from each mother, compared with several million reads from each child. Thymic selection similarly shapes TCR recombination output in related and unrelated pairs, with minor effect from inherited differences. Related mother-child pairs always showed normalized repertoire overlap that was slightly higher than in unrelated mother-child pairs, though the difference was never significant. No persistent microchimeric T cell clones were found, with a detection sensitivity of roughly 92 clones per million clonotypes. Deep NGS was used in the study to compare the TCR beta repertoires of mothers and children and to look for features that separate related mother-child pairs from unrelated individuals. Mothers averaged about 37 +/- 4 years of age and children averaged about 10 +/- 4 years. After adapters were ligated using NEBNext reagents, the libraries underwent 100+100 nt paired-end sequencing on an Illumina HiSeq 2000. To prevent cross-contamination, the mother and child libraries were prepared one month apart and sequenced in separate runs. Between about 500,000 and 2,100,000 distinct TCR beta clonotypes were identified per donor. Naive TCR beta clonotypes were estimated from low-frequency clonotypes matched to each donor's FACS-determined naive share, without sorting.

This TCR was recovered from a boy aged 5-17 years in good health. The rearranged segments are TRBV4-1 and TRBJ2-6; 7 nucleotides in the junction match TRBD1. The source material was blood. The nucleotide sequence is TGCGCCAGCCGGGACAGACAGACTGGGGCCAACGTCCTGACTTTC. The encoded protein is CASRDRQTGANVLTF.